Reported below is one TCR beta chain. Its antigen is unidentified. The sample comes from a study of T cell responses to AZD1222 COVID-19 vaccine. Whole-study findings and limits: Females made up more of the donors, who were largely white British, and clonal diversity may have come out too low. Among spike-specific TCRs, nearly half reportedly target unmutated variant regions.

The method was immunoSEQ multiplex PCR; TCRdb's version includes in-frame clones alone and lacks a portion of them. The sample records roughly 120,000 clones, around 94% being singletons. V lost 3 bases to trimming and J lost 1 base, with 13 bases between them. Germline V gene data show CDR1 as SEHNR and CDR2 as FQNEAQ (reference sequence). This CDR3 is 15 amino acids long. Source: peripheral blood, taken on day 0 of AZD1222 vaccination. This chain joins TRBV7-9 and TRBJ2-7, with unresolved D. The origin of this receptor is an adult in good health. The CDR3: CASSFPGLGSYEQYF. DNA for the CDR3: TGTGCCAGCAGCTTCCCCGGGTTAGGGTCCTACGAGCAGTACTTC.